Each of the 26 T cell receptor beta chains below was sequenced from the same sample in a study of blood T cell repertoires in COVID-19. TCRdb's table, derived via immunoSEQ multiplex PCR, lists solely in-frame clones and lacks some. Of fewer than 300,000 clones in the sample, roughly 88% are singletons; the top ten hold 2.3%. Material for sequencing was PBMCs or T cells enriched from blood (not recorded which). The receptors originated from a middle-aged woman with acute COVID-19.

This chain links TRBV11-2 with TRBJ2-7, with D perhaps matching TRBD2 (6 bases). V was pared by 6 bases and J by 6 bases, with 15 bases between. The CDR3 has 13 residues. Germline lookup yields CDR1 SGHAT and CDR2 FQNNGV. CDR3 sequence: CASRLTGGGEQYF. In DNA, the CDR3 is TGTGCCAGCAGATTGACCGGGGGAGGCGAGCAGTACTTC.

This chain joins TRBV5-4 and TRBJ2-7; TRBD2 matches at 8 bases. Germline CDR1 and CDR2: SGHNT and YYREEE (reference sequence). The V gene end was trimmed by 0 bases and the J gene end by 1 base; junction bases not matched to a gene: 6. There are 16 residues in the CDR3. Here the CDR3 DNA reads TGTGCCAGCAGCTTGGCCGCTAGCGGGCCGTCCTACGAGCAGTACTTC. Amino acid sequence: CASSLAASGPSYEQYF.

The rearrangement joins TRBV19 to TRBJ1-5; D might be TRBD1 (6 bases). Germline-derived CDR1 and CDR2 are LNHDA and SQIVND (reference sequence). The CDR3 consists of 16 residues. Between the trimmed V and J ends, which lost 5 bases and 4 bases, there was a span of 18 bases. CDR3 sequence (DNA): TGTGCCAGTAGTCCCACTGACAGGAATTATAATCAGCCCCAGCATTTT. It yields the protein CASSPTDRNYNQPQHF.

The J gene is TRBJ2-5, the V gene TRBV11-3, with D possibly being TRBD2 (5 bases). V dropped 5 bases and J dropped 4 bases, with 20 bases sitting between them. Germline V lookup: CDR1 SGHNT, CDR2 YENEEA. This CDR3 region has 16 residues. The CDR3 spells CASSPPWGSATETQYF. The CDR3 nucleotides read TGTGCCAGCAGCCCTCCGTGGGGTAGCGCCACAGAGACCCAGTACTTC. The complete variable domain, with remaining parts taken from reference TRBV11-3 and TRBJ2-5, reads EAGVVQSPRYKIIEKKQPVAFWCNPISGHNTLYWYLQNLGQGPELLIRYENEEAVDDSQLPKDRFSAERLKGVDSTLKIQPAELGDSAVYLCASSPPWGSATETQYFGPGTRLLVL.

CDR3 nucleotide sequence: TGTGCCAGCAGCTACCCGCGGGCCAATGAGCAGTTCTTC. Translating gives CASSYPRANEQFF. The chain is built from TRBV7-9 and TRBJ2-1; a possible D gene is TRBD2 (5 bases). CDR3 length: 13 amino acids. Germline V gene data show CDR1 as SEHNR and CDR2 as FQNEAQ (reference sequence). Trimming stripped 4 bases from V and 6 bases from J, with 10 bases between. Complete variable domain (other parts from reference TRBV7-9 and TRBJ2-1): DTGVSQNPRHKITKRGQNVTFRCDPISEHNRLYWYRQTLGQGPEFLTYFQNEAQLEKSRLLSDRFSAERPKGSFSTLEIQRTEQGDSAMYLCASSYPRANEQFFGPGTRLTVL.

This clone was seen more than once but under ten times. In DNA, the CDR3 is TGTGCCAGCATGAAAGCGGGGGGAAGGTACAATGAGCAGTTCTTC. Its translation: CASMKAGGRYNEQFF. The chain links TRBV2 to TRBJ2-1, with 9 nucleotides matching TRBD2. The CDR3 loop spans 15 amino acids. The V gene end was trimmed by 7 bases and the J gene end by 4 bases; junction bases not matched to a gene: 8. CDR1 and CDR2 (germline): SNHLY, FYNNEI.

CDR3 in amino acids: CAHNNQPQHF. DNA for the CDR3: TGTGCACATAATAATCAGCCCCAGCATTTT. The chain recombines TRBV24-1 with TRBJ1-5; D call uncertain. Germline CDR1 KGHDR, CDR2 SFDVKD. The CDR3 sequence is 10 residues long.

The V call is TRBV9, the J call TRBJ1-2, with D perhaps TRBD1 (5 bases). Trimming took 4 bases from V and 5 from J, leaving 21 bases between them. There are 16 residues in the CDR3. Germline loops: CDR1 SGDLS, CDR2 YYNGEE. The CDR3 region is CASSPGDSPRGYGYTF. The CDR3 nucleotides read TGTGCCAGCAGCCCCGGAGATAGTCCAAGGGGATATGGCTACACCTTC.

The V call is TRBV5-5, the J call TRBJ1-3; 7 nucleotides line up with TRBD1. The CDR3 covers 16 residues. In germline, CDR1 is SGHKS, CDR2 YYEKEE (reference sequence). J was trimmed by 3 bases and V by 1 base; bases with no gene match: 7. This CDR3 reads CASSLKGATSGNTIYF. CDR3 bases: TGTGCCAGCAGCTTGAAGGGGGCCACAAGTGGAAACACCATATATTTT.

The V call is TRBV7-8, the J call TRBJ2-3, with 11 bases fitting TRBD2. The CDR3 is made up of 16 amino acids. Looked up from germline, CDR1 is SGHVS and CDR2 is FQNEAQ. V gave up 5 bases and J gave up 0 bases; unmatched junction bases: 4. The CDR3 loop is CASSPRLAGSTDTQYF. For the CDR3, the DNA is TGTGCCAGCAGCCCCCGACTAGCGGGGAGCACAGATACGCAGTATTTT.

The chain recombines TRBV5-1 with TRBJ1-3; possible D gene TRBD1, 6 bases. The V and J ends lost 3 bases and 11 bases respectively, with 15 bases between them. CDR1 is SGHRS, CDR2 YFSETQ, per germline. The CDR3 contains 13 residues. The CDR3 DNA reads as TGCGCCAGCAGCTCAGATTTACAGGGAGCCATATATTTT. Its protein product is CASSSDLQGAIYF.

The rearrangement links TRBV9 to TRBJ2-7; D ambiguous. CDR3 length equals 13 residues. Germline V gives CDR1 SGDLS, CDR2 YYNGEE. The germline V and J ends were trimmed by 2 bases and 7 bases, with 13 bases remaining between them. The CDR3 region is CASSVSPGGEQYF. The CDR3 DNA reads TGTGCCAGCAGCGTCTCTCCGGGTGGAGAGCAGTACTTC.

The rearrangement uses TRBV14 and TRBJ2-7, with 13 bases aligning to TRBD2. The germline V gene has CDR1 SGHDN and CDR2 FVKESK. This CDR3 is built from 13 residues. Trimming cost V 5 bases and J 7 bases; bases outside gene matches: 2. The CDR3 sequence: CASSKGLAGEQYF. The DNA for the CDR3 is TGTGCCAGCAGCAAGGGACTAGCGGGAGAGCAGTACTTC.

J is TRBJ1-4 and V is TRBV13, with D unclear. Germline CDR1 is PRHDT and CDR2 is FYEKMQ (reference sequence). The CDR3 runs 12 residues. Trimming left V 5 bases short and J 5 bases short, with 6 bases between. CDR3 residues: CASSAINEKLFF. DNA for the CDR3: TGTGCCAGCAGCGCGATCAATGAAAAACTGTTTTTT.

In regard to this clone: The junction shows a germline mismatch at one end, possibly a read error. The chain has TRBV7-7 and TRBJ2-1; 7 bases match TRBD2. This CDR3 is built from 15 residues. In germline, CDR1 is SSHAT, CDR2 FNYEAQ (reference sequence). CDR3 region: CASSPSWGGSDEQFF. For the CDR3, the DNA is TGTGCTAGCAGCCCTAGTTGGGGCGGGAGTGATGAGCAGTTCTTC.

This clone was seen a few times. The chain combines TRBV5-4 with TRBJ1-6; D possibly corresponds to TRBD1 (6 bases). Trimming shortened V by 3 bases and J by 7 bases, and 11 bases separated the two germline ends. This CDR3 has 14 amino acids. Per germline, CDR1 SGHNT and CDR2 YYREEE (reference sequence). CDR3 bases: TGTGCCAGCAGCTCTAGACAGGAGAATTCACCCCTCCACTTT. Its translation: CASSSRQENSPLHF. Filled out from reference TRBV5-4 and TRBJ1-6, the complete variable domain reads ETGVTQSPTHLIKTRGQQVTLRCSSQSGHNTVSWYQQALGQGPQFIFQYYREEENGRGNFPPRFSGLQFPNYSSELNVNALELDDSALYLCASSSRQENSPLHFGNGTRLTVT.

This CDR3 reads CAWIRTGGRGYTF. The DNA for the CDR3 is TGTGCCTGGATCAGGACAGGGGGTCGGGGCTACACCTTC. The chain links TRBV30 to TRBJ1-2; 10 bases are a match to TRBD1. V lost 4 bases to trimming and J lost 8 bases; unmatched junction nucleotides: 7. The germline CDR1 and CDR2 sequences are GTSNPN and SVGIG (reference sequence). The CDR3 covers 13 residues.

This sequence joins TRBV4-1 and TRBJ2-1; tentative D call: TRBD1 (5 bases). There are 15 residues in the CDR3. Between the trimmed V and J ends, which lost 4 bases and 5 bases, there was a span of 15 bases. Germline V CDR1 and CDR2: MGHRA, YSYEKL. The DNA of the CDR3 is TGCGCCAGCAGCCCAGGCAGGGCTAGAAACAATGAGCAGTTCTTC. Protein: CASSPGRARNNEQFF.

This chain joins TRBV7-2 and TRBJ2-7, with D possibly matching TRBD1 (5 bases). The germline V gene encodes CDR1 SGHTA and CDR2 FQGNSA. The CDR3 is made up of 15 amino acids. V was shortened by 6 bases and J by 1 base, with 16 bases between the two germline ends. This CDR3 is CASRRGQGSSYEQYF. The CDR3, as DNA: TGTGCCAGCAGACGCGGACAAGGGTCTTCCTACGAGCAGTACTTC.

The CDR3 here is CASSRDRGGSPQHF. CDR3 in DNA: TGTGCCAGCAGCCGCGACAGGGGTGGATCGCCCCAGCATTTT. The chain uses TRBV9 and TRBJ1-5; 8 bases are a match to TRBD1. The junction had 9 bases not matched to a gene; V was cut back by 4 bases and J by 9 bases. The CDR3 covers 14 residues. Germline-derived CDR1 and CDR2 are SGDLS and YYNGEE.

This chain uses TRBV21-1 with TRBJ1-1; the table's D gene call, TRBD1, was not cross checked with the DNA. TRBV21-1 is classified as a pseudogene. The CDR3 has 17 residues. The CDR3 spells CASLPAKGAVRNTEAFF. In DNA, the CDR3 is TGTGCCTCCCTCCCAGCAAAGGGGGCCGTAAGGAACACTGAAGCTTTCTTT.

The chain combines TRBV19 with TRBJ2-7; D remains unclear. The V gene lost 3 bases and the J gene lost 0 bases, with 6 bases spanning the gap. Germline lookup yields CDR1 LNHDA and CDR2 SQIVND (reference sequence). The CDR3 is made up of 13 amino acids. CDR3 loop: CASSITTSYEQYF. CDR3 sequence (DNA): TGTGCCAGTAGTATCACTACCTCCTACGAGCAGTACTTC.

The chain couples TRBV10-3 to TRBJ1-6; D gene ambiguous. V dropped 7 bases and J dropped 0 bases, with 7 bases sitting between them. The CDR3 has 14 residues. Germline values: CDR1 ENHRY, CDR2 SYGVKD. CDR3 sequence: CAIKSSSYNSPLHF. CDR3 in DNA: TGTGCCATCAAAAGTAGCTCCTATAATTCACCCCTCCACTTT.

The chain joins TRBV5-1 to TRBJ2-5, with 8 bases aligning to TRBD1. The CDR3 sequence is 16 residues long. The J segment lost 2 bases and the V segment lost 0 bases, leaving 6 bases of the junction unmatched. CDR1 is SGHRS and CDR2 is YFSETQ in the germline V gene. CDR3 protein: CASSLGQGAIQETQYF. The CDR3 DNA reads TGCGCCAGCAGCTTGGGGCAGGGGGCGATACAAGAGACCCAGTACTTC.

V is TRBV5-1 and J is TRBJ1-1; a possible D gene is TRBD1 (5 bases). The CDR3 covers 11 residues. V lost 8 bases, J lost 7 bases, and 12 bases lay in between. The germline CDR1 and CDR2 sequences are SGHRS and YFSETQ. The CDR3 reads CASTQGNEAFF. CDR3 sequence (DNA): TGCGCCAGTACCCAGGGAAATGAAGCTTTCTTT.

This rearrangement joins TRBV7-9 to TRBJ1-1; no clear D. The germline V and J ends were trimmed by 4 bases and 0 bases, with 18 bases remaining between them. The CDR3 is made up of 17 amino acids. Germline CDR1 reads SEHNR; CDR2 reads FQNEAQ (reference sequence). The CDR3 bases are TGTGCCAGCAGCTCTAGGGAGGTGGGCCTATTGAACACTGAAGCTTTCTTT. Translating gives CASSSREVGLLNTEAFF.